This T cell receptor (beta chain) was found in a study of T cells in Graves' hyperthyroidism and ophthalmopathy. CDR1 and CDR2 from the germline V gene are SGHVS and FNYEAQ. V shed 5 bases, J shed 4 bases, and the junction held 3 bases outside the gene matches. CDR3 size: 14 residues. From RNA transcripts, TCR beta CDR3 regions were amplified. The HTBI primer set served for first-round RT-PCR of the TCR CDR3. TCRdb ran MiXCR on the multiplex PCR reads and lists one entry per CDR3 protein. Counted here are 500,000 or so distinct CDR3 sequences, about 15% occurring once; the ten biggest clones make up roughly 15%.

The sequenced sample consisted of blood. This chain joins TRBV7-6 and TRBJ2-2; 8 bases are shared with TRBD1. The TCR originated in a woman aged 18-30 years with Graves' ophthalmopathy. CDR3 coding DNA: TGTGCCAGCAGCATGACAGGGGTCACCGGGGAGCTGTTTTTT. Its translation: CASSMTGVTGELFF.